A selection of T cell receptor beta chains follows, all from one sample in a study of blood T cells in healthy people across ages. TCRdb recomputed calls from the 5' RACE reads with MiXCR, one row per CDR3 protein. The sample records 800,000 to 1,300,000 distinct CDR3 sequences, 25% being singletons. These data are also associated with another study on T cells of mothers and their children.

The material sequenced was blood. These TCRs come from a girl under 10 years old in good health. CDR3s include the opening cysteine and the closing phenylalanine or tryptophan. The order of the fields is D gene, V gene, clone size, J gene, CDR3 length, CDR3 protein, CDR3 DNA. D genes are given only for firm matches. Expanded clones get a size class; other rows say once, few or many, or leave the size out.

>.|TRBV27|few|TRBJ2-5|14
CASSWSLTQETQYF
TGTGCCAGCAGTTGGAGTTTGACCCAAGAGACCCAGTACTTC
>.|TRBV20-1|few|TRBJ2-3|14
CSGMTPRSTDTQYF
TGCAGTGGCATGACTCCTCGCTCAACAGATACGCAGTATTTT
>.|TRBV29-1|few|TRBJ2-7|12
CSVGPPQYEQYF
TGCAGCGTTGGGCCCCCCCAATACGAGCAGTACTTC
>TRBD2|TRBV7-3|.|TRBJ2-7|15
CASSRKAGGYYEQYF
TGTGCCAGCAGCCGCAAGGCGGGAGGATACTACGAGCAGTACTTC
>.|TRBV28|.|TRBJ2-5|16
CASSSPRGSLQETQYF
TGTGCCAGCAGCTCCCCCCGTGGCTCCTTACAAGAGACCCAGTACTTC
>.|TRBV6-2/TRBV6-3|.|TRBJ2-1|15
CASMMWASSYNEQFF
TGTGCCAGCATGATGTGGGCGAGCTCCTACAATGAGCAGTTCTTC
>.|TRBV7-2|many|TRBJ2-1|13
CASSFGRGNEQFF
TGTGCCAGCAGCTTTGGCAGGGGCAATGAGCAGTTCTTC
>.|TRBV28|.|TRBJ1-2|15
CASSYSQGGVYGYTF
TGTGCCAGCAGCTACTCTCAGGGTGGGGTGTATGGCTACACCTTC
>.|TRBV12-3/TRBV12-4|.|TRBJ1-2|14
CASTAAGGGYGYTF
TGTGCCAGCACAGCAGCCGGGGGGGGCTATGGCTACACCTTC
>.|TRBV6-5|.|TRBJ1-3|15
CASSYMGGAGNTIYF
TGTGCCAGCAGTTACATGGGGGGCGCGGGAAACACCATATATTTT
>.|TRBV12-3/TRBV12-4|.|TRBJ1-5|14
CASSRDITDQPQHF
TGTGCCAGCAGCCGGGACATCACTGATCAGCCCCAGCATTTT
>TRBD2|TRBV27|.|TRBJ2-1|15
CASAETSGSNNEQFF
TGTGCCTCAGCGGAAACTAGCGGGTCCAACAATGAGCAGTTCTTC
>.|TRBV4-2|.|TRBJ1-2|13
CASGAGEDYGYTF
TGTGCCAGTGGGGCAGGTGAGGACTATGGCTACACCTTC
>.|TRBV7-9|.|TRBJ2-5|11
CASLEAETQYF
TGTGCCAGCCTCGAGGCGGAGACCCAGTACTTC
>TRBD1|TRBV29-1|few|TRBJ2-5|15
CSVSPGTGGGETQYF
TGCAGCGTGTCCCCCGGGACAGGGGGCGGAGAGACCCAGTACTTC
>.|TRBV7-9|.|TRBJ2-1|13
CASSLDDGDEQFF
TGTGCCAGCAGCTTAGACGACGGCGATGAGCAGTTCTTC
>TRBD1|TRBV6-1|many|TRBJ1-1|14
CASSEGTGGTEAFF
TGTGCCAGCAGTGAAGGGACAGGGGGCACTGAAGCTTTCTTT
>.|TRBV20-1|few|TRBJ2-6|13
CSAAGAGANVLTF
TGCAGTGCGGCGGGTGCTGGGGCCAACGTCCTGACTTTC
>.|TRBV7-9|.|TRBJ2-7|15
CASSLETLLNNEQYF
TGTGCCAGCAGCTTAGAGACACTGTTGAATAACGAGCAGTACTTC
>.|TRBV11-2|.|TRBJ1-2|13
CASSLPSPNGYTF
TGTGCCAGCAGCTTACCCAGCCCCAATGGCTACACCTTC
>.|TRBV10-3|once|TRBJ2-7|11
CAISARDEQYF
TGTGCCATCAGTGCCAGGGACGAGCAGTACTTC
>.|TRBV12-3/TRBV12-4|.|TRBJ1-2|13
CASSFPDPEGYTF
TGTGCCAGCAGTTTCCCGGACCCGGAGGGCTACACCTTC
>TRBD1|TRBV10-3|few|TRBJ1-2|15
CAIRLGTGSNYGYTF
TGTGCCATCAGACTTGGGACAGGGAGTAACTATGGCTACACCTTC
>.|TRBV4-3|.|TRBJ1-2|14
CASSHGPRGAGYTF
TGCGCCAGCAGCCACGGACCCCGTGGGGCGGGCTACACCTTC
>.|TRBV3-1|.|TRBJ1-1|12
CASSRARTEAFF
TGTGCCAGCAGCCGAGCCCGGACAGAAGCTTTCTTT
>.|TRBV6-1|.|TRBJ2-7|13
CASLRQAPYEQYF
TGTGCCAGCCTGCGACAGGCCCCCTACGAGCAGTACTTC
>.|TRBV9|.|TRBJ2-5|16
CASSVGQTVYQETQYF
TGTGCCAGCAGCGTCGGACAGACCGTTTACCAAGAGACCCAGTACTTC
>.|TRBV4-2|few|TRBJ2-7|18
CASSQEVTGPSPTYEQYF
TGTGCCAGCAGCCAAGAAGTCACCGGTCCGTCCCCTACCTACGAGCAGTACTTC
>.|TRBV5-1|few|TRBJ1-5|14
CASSLEQGRQPQHF
TGCGCCAGCAGCTTGGAACAGGGTAGACAGCCCCAGCATTTT
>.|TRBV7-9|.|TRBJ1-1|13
CASSPIKDTEAFF
TGTGCCAGCAGCCCTATTAAGGACACTGAAGCTTTCTTT
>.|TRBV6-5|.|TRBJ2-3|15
CASSYNGMATDTQYF
TGTGCCAGCAGTTATAACGGGATGGCCACAGATACGCAGTATTTT
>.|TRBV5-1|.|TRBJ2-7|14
CASSLEEPAYEQYF
TGCGCCAGCAGCCTGGAGGAACCCGCCTACGAGCAGTACTTC
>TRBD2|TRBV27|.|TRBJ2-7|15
CASSAGGPRYYEQYF
TGTGCCAGCAGTGCGGGAGGGCCTAGGTACTACGAGCAGTACTTC
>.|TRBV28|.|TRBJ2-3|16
CASKWAQRFPTDTQYF
TGTGCCAGCAAATGGGCCCAGCGCTTCCCCACAGATACGCAGTATTTT
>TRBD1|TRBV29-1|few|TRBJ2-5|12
CSGGQTGETQYF
TGCAGCGGGGGACAGACCGGAGAGACCCAGTACTTC
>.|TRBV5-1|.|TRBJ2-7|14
CASSLEMANYEQYF
TGCGCCAGCAGCTTGGAGATGGCGAACTACGAGCAGTACTTC
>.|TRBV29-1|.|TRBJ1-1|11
CSVNEFQETFF
TGCAGCGTTAACGAGTTCCAAGAAACTTTCTTT
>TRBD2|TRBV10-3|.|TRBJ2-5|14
CAISNGLAGETQYF
TGTGCCATCAGTAATGGACTAGCGGGAGAGACCCAGTACTTC
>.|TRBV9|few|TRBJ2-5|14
CASSPGQQQETQYF
TGTGCCAGCAGTCCCGGACAGCAGCAAGAGACCCAGTACTTC
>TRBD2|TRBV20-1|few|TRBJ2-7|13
CSASRLAGGEQYF
TGCAGTGCTAGTCGGTTAGCGGGAGGTGAGCAGTACTTC
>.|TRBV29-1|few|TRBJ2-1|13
CRNWGTGRNEQFF
TGCAGGAATTGGGGGACGGGGAGGAATGAGCAGTTCTTC
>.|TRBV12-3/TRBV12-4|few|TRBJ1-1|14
CASSPWGPNTEAFF
TGTGCCAGCAGTCCCTGGGGGCCGAACACTGAGGCTTTCTTT
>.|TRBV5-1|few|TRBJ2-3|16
CASSRDETFSTDTQYF
TGCGCCAGCAGCCGAGACGAGACTTTTAGCACAGATACGCAGTATTTT
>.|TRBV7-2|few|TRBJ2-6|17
CASSLGQYSSGANVLTF
TGTGCCAGCAGCTTGGGGCAGTATAGCTCTGGGGCCAACGTCCTGACTTTC
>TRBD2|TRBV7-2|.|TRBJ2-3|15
CASSELAGGLDTQYF
TGTGCCAGCAGCGAACTAGCGGGGGGGCTAGATACGCAGTATTTT
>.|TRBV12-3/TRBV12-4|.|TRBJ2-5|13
CASRTRGRETQYF
TGTGCCAGCAGGACCAGGGGGAGGGAGACCCAGTACTTC